This T cell receptor beta chain was found in a study of CXCR3-negative and CXCR3-positive naive CD8 T cells. CDR3 size: 15 residues. The germline V gene encodes CDR1 SQVTM and CDR2 ANQGSEA. Study-wide results and caveats: TRB CDR3s of CXCR3-positive naive cells were more hydrophobic than those of CXCR3-negative naive cells.

5' RACE with UMI labels generated the TRB cDNA libraries. Following a re-call of the 5' RACE reads, TCRdb has one entry per CDR3 protein and lacks DNA. The sample data list 120,000 to 150,000 distinct CDR3 sequences. A note on this clonotype: Its matching antigen is unknown.

The rearrangement uses TRBV29-1 and TRBJ2-1; TCRdb returns TRBD1, unconfirmable since there is no DNA. The sample taken for sequencing was naive CXCR3+ CD8+ T cells from blood. Documented subset: CD45RO-CCR7+CD27+CD95- naive CD8+ T cells expressing CXCR3 (TNR3+). This receptor was identified in a human donor in good health. Some clones in this sample may be carry-over from other donors' samples. The CDR3 loop is CSVPRDDPPNNEQFF.